The 24 T cell receptor beta chains reported below all come from one sample, sequenced in a study of blood T cell repertoires in COVID-19. The assay was immunoSEQ multiplex PCR, and TCRdb's table has in-frame clones only and misses some. The table lists more than 200,000 clones, around 87% of them singletons. Sample: PBMCs or T cells enriched from blood (not recorded which). The receptors derive from a woman between 45 and 65 years old who had recovered from COVID-19.

This clone was counted a few times. CDR3 sequence: CASSENLGDIQYF. CDR3 DNA sequence: TGTGCCAGCAGTGAGAACCTAGGGGACATTCAGTACTTC. This rearrangement joins TRBV2 to TRBJ2-4, with TRBD1 as a possible D gene (5 bases). Germline V gives CDR1 SNHLY, CDR2 FYNNEI. The CDR3 is 13 residues long. V dropped 3 bases and J dropped 8 bases, with 11 bases sitting between them.

The chain is built from TRBV18 and TRBJ2-5, with 7 bases fitting TRBD2. CDR1 KGHSH and CDR2 LQKENI come from the germline V gene. The CDR3 spans 15 residues. The junction had 5 bases not matched to a gene; V was cut back by 3 bases and J by 1 base. The CDR3 spells CASSPAGAAQETQYF. The CDR3 DNA is TGTGCCAGCTCACCCGCGGGAGCGGCCCAAGAGACCCAGTACTTC.

The chain couples TRBV14 to TRBJ2-1; 8 nucleotides line up with TRBD1. The CDR3 spans 16 residues. V was pared by 4 bases and J by 2 bases, with 7 bases of the junction left unmatched. The V gene's germline CDR1 is SGHDN and CDR2 FVKESK. The CDR3 is CASSPRTGYTYNEQFF. Here the CDR3 DNA reads TGTGCCAGCAGCCCCAGGACAGGGTATACCTACAATGAGCAGTTCTTC.

The CDR3 coding sequence is TGTGCCAGCAGCCCGGGGGGAATTGGCTACACCTTC. This codes for CASSPGGIGYTF. The V call is TRBV6-5, the J call TRBJ1-2, with D perhaps matching TRBD1 (5 bases). Deletions cut 6 bases from V and 7 bases from J, with 12 bases between. The length of the CDR3 is 12 residues. Germline V gives CDR1 MNHEY, CDR2 SVGAGI.

The CDR3 spells CASSRQGSGIDTQYF. The CDR3, as DNA: TGTGCCAGCAGTCGACAGGGGTCGGGAATAGATACGCAGTATTTT. The rearrangement uses TRBV28 and TRBJ2-3; 8 bases match TRBD1. Germline V gene lookup returns CDR1 MDHEN and CDR2 SYDVKM. Unmatched junction bases numbered 9, after V lost 5 bases and J lost 5 bases. This CDR3 contains 15 residues.

On this clone itself: The same CDR3 is also encoded by other DNA sequences in this sample. The V and J genes are TRBV10-3 and TRBJ1-2; 7 bases align to TRBD1. V gave up 2 bases and J gave up 6 bases; unmatched junction bases: 0. From germline, CDR1 is ENHRY and CDR2 SYGVKD. The CDR3 is made up of 12 amino acids. CDR3 in amino acids: CAISETGDGYTF. The CDR3 bases are TGTGCCATCAGTGAGACAGGGGATGGCTACACCTTC.

This clone turned up a few times. V usage is TRBV29-1 and J usage is TRBJ1-1; a possible D gene is TRBD1 (6 bases). Deletions cut 4 bases from V and 5 bases from J, with 14 bases between. This CDR3 has 13 residues. Germline CDR1 and CDR2: SQVTM and ANQGSEA. The CDR3 sequence: CSVGEGRGTEAFF. The CDR3, as DNA: TGCAGCGTTGGGGAGGGTAGGGGGACTGAAGCTTTCTTT.

This chain uses TRBV27 with TRBJ1-5, with D possibly matching TRBD1 (5 bases). The CDR3 loop spans 14 amino acids. Trimming removed 6 bases at V and 3 bases at J, with 12 bases between. Per germline, CDR1 MNHEY and CDR2 SMNVEV (reference sequence). The CDR3 DNA sequence: TGTGCCAGCAGCCCCGACAGAAACAATCAGCCCCAGCATTTT. Protein sequence: CASSPDRNNQPQHF.

This sequence joins TRBV7-9 and TRBJ1-1; 7 bases map to TRBD1. Per the germline V gene, CDR1 is SEHNR and CDR2 is FQNEAQ (reference sequence). The CDR3 contains 14 residues. V was pared by 5 bases and J by 3 bases, with 6 bases of the junction left unmatched. The CDR3 region has the DNA TGTGCCAGCAGCCCACAGGGGACGTACACTGAAGCTTTCTTT. Translation: CASSPQGTYTEAFF.

The V and J genes are TRBV5-4 and TRBJ1-1, with D perhaps TRBD1 (6 bases). The CDR3 extends over 18 amino acids. CDR1 and CDR2 (germline): SGHNT, YYREEE (reference sequence). V was cut by 3 bases and J by 1 base, with 22 bases left in between. The CDR3 spells CASSSKGGNGIKNTEAFF. The DNA for the CDR3 is TGTGCCAGCAGCTCCAAGGGGGGGAATGGGATTAAGAACACTGAAGCTTTCTTT.

Remarks on this clone: One end of the junction is discordant with germline, which a read error may explain. The chain employs TRBV7-7 and TRBJ1-5; 7 nucleotides align to TRBD1. Per germline, CDR1 SSHAT and CDR2 FNYEAQ (reference sequence). This CDR3 is built from 16 residues. Here the CDR3 reads CPGGRTLGYCNQPQHF. The CDR3 DNA reads as TGCCCAGGGGGTAGGACCCTCGGATATTGCAATCAGCCCCAGCATTTT.

The J gene is TRBJ2-2, the V gene TRBV7-2, with a weak D call TRBD2 (5 bases). Trimming left V 1 base short and J 6 bases short, with 12 bases between. This CDR3 comprises 15 residues. Germline values: CDR1 SGHTA, CDR2 FQGNSA. CDR3 sequence: CASSLGTLLSGELFF. CDR3 nucleotide sequence: TGTGCCAGCAGCTTAGGGACTCTGCTATCCGGGGAGCTGTTTTTT.

This sequence joins TRBV27 and TRBJ1-1; D is uncertain. V was trimmed by 0 bases and J by 5 bases, leaving 7 bases between them. Germline CDR1 reads MNHEY; CDR2 reads SMNVEV (reference sequence). The CDR3 runs 13 residues. Written as DNA, the CDR3 is TGTGCCAGCAGTTTATCATCCCTGACTGAAGCTTTCTTT. It yields the protein CASSLSSLTEAFF.

The rearrangement joins TRBV11-2 to TRBJ1-1; 10 bases are shared with TRBD1. Unmatched junction bases numbered 8, after V lost 5 bases and J lost 5 bases. The CDR3 totals 15 residues. CDR1 and CDR2 (germline): SGHAT, FQNNGV. The CDR3 sequence is CASSNRDRGSTEAFF. In nucleotides, the CDR3 is TGTGCCAGCAGCAACCGGGACAGGGGTTCAACTGAAGCTTTCTTT.

The chain employs TRBV15 and TRBJ2-2; D gene uncertain. CDR3 length equals 16 residues. Germline CDR1 and CDR2: LNHNV and YYDKDF (reference sequence). Deletions cut 0 bases from V and 4 bases from J, with 12 bases between. The CDR3 region is CATSRDRSTPTGELFF. CDR3 coding DNA: TGTGCCACCAGCAGAGATCGGTCGACACCCACCGGGGAGCTGTTTTTT.

The CDR3 reads CASSLAQGQGMTEAFF. DNA of the CDR3: TGTGCCAGCAGCTTAGCCCAGGGACAGGGAATGACTGAAGCTTTCTTT. The chain is built from TRBV7-9 and TRBJ1-1; 9 bases align to TRBD1. This CDR3 contains 16 residues. Trimming removed 0 bases from V and 5 bases from J; junction bases left unmatched: 7. The V gene's germline CDR1 is SEHNR and CDR2 FQNEAQ (reference sequence).

The rearrangement links TRBV28 to TRBJ1-6, with D possibly matching TRBD1 (5 bases). The length of the CDR3 is 14 residues. V shed 4 bases and J shed 7 bases, with 11 bases lying between them. Germline CDR1 reads MDHEN; CDR2 reads SYDVKM. The CDR3 region has the DNA TGTGCCAGCAGTTCGGGACGGGGGAATTCACCCCTCCACTTT. It codes for CASSSGRGNSPLHF.

The V and J genes are TRBV9 and TRBJ2-7; possibly TRBD1 for D (6 bases). Germline-derived CDR1 and CDR2 are SGDLS and YYNGEE. This CDR3 contains 15 residues. Trimming left V 6 bases short and J 0 bases short, with 16 bases between. CDR3 loop: CASMSRTVPSYEQYF. In DNA, the CDR3 is TGTGCCAGCATGTCGAGGACAGTCCCCTCCTACGAGCAGTACTTC.

A remark on this clone: At the DNA level, this CDR3 is encoded by other sequences in the same sample as well. V usage is TRBV7-2 and J usage is TRBJ1-5, with TRBD1 as a possible D gene (6 bases). Trimming left V 1 base short and J 1 base short, with 8 bases between. Germline CDR1 reads SGHTA; CDR2 reads FQGNSA. This CDR3 region has 15 residues. The CDR3: CASSLGQGSNQPQHF. The CDR3 DNA reads TGTGCCAGCAGCTTAGGCCAGGGGAGCAATCAGCCCCAGCATTTT.

The DNA for the CDR3 is TGTGCCAGCAGCGTAGGACTAGCGGGCCTCTCAGGGGAGCAGTACTTC. Translated, it gives CASSVGLAGLSGEQYF. This chain connects TRBV9 to TRBJ2-7; 10 bases fit TRBD2. V lost 0 bases and J lost 7; bases outside the gene matches: 10. From germline, CDR1 is SGDLS and CDR2 YYNGEE. CDR3 size: 16 residues. Variable domain in full (rest from reference TRBV9 and TRBJ2-7): DSGVTQTPKHLITATGQRVTLRCSPRSGDLSVYWYQQSLDQGLQFLIQYYNGEERAKGNILERFSAQQFPDLHSELNLSSLELGDSALYFCASSVGLAGLSGEQYFGPGTRLTVT.

J is TRBJ2-1 and V is TRBV19; weak D call: TRBD2 (6 bases). Germline V gene lookup returns CDR1 LNHDA and CDR2 SQIVND (reference sequence). Trimming stripped 1 base from V and 2 bases from J, with 15 bases between. CDR3 length equals 17 residues. CDR3 sequence reads: CASSIGSGGITYNEQFF. Written as DNA, the CDR3 is TGTGCCAGTAGTATAGGGTCGGGCGGGATCACCTACAATGAGCAGTTCTTC.

This chain uses TRBV15 with TRBJ1-5; D may be TRBD1 (5 bases). Per germline, CDR1 LNHNV and CDR2 YYDKDF (reference sequence). V shed 3 bases and J shed 3 bases, with 12 bases lying between them. The CDR3 sequence is 15 residues long. In nucleotides, the CDR3 is TGTGCCACCAGCAGGATGGGGGGTCCCAATCAGCCCCAGCATTTT. Protein: CATSRMGGPNQPQHF.

This CDR3 is CASSSGLSRNGNEQFF. Here the CDR3 DNA reads TGTGCCAGCAGCTCGGGACTGAGTAGGAACGGCAATGAGCAGTTCTTC. The chain is built from TRBV14 and TRBJ2-1, with D possibly being TRBD2 (6 bases). This CDR3 is built from 16 residues. With 5 bases removed from V and 6 bases from J, the gap between germline ends came to 20 bases. Germline loops: CDR1 SGHDN, CDR2 FVKESK.

The rearrangement joins TRBV4-2 to TRBJ2-1; 9 bases fit TRBD2. The germline V gene has CDR1 LGHNA and CDR2 YNFKEQ. The CDR3 extends over 17 amino acids. Trimming removed 8 bases from V and 0 bases from J; junction bases left unmatched: 11. The CDR3 loop reads CASDLFAGGSSYNEQFF. Here the CDR3 DNA reads TGTGCCAGCGATTTATTCGCGGGAGGGAGCTCCTACAATGAGCAGTTCTTC.